This TCR beta chain came from a study of cytomegalovirus exposure and HLA in healthy donors. About the research overall: Genetic ancestry analysis placed more than 80% of the 300 to 500 donors that were genotyped in the Caucasian-associated cluster.

Overall study findings and caveats: Among donors in an Asian-associated ancestry cluster, a later analysis reportedly found fewer N-insertions than the roughly 610-donor mean. Across donors, presence/absence analyses took sequencing depth to be roughly uniform.

On this clone: Antigen: not known.

60 Vbeta and 13 Jbeta primers were used in PCR. Sequencing used immunoSEQ multiplex PCR; TCRdb keeps in-frame clones, though not all of them. The table records about 100,000 clones, 70% to 85% of them present only once. CDR1 and CDR2 (germline): SGHNT, YENEEA. The V segment lost 4 bases and the J segment 7 bases; nucleotides outside the gene matches: 12. This CDR3 comprises 16 residues. The sequencing input was PBMCs. The chain is built from TRBV11-3 and TRBJ2-1; TRBD1 agrees at 8 bases. The TCR comes from a woman between 18 and 29 years old in good health and CMV-seronegative. The CDR3, as DNA: TGTGCCAGCAGCTCAACCCGGACAGGGAAGAGGAATGAGCAGTTCTTC. Translation gives CASSSTRTGKRNEQFF. Using reference TRBV11-3 and TRBJ2-1 for the parts outside the CDR3, the full variable domain is EAGVVQSPRYKIIEKKQPVAFWCNPISGHNTLYWYLQNLGQGPELLIRYENEEAVDDSQLPKDRFSAERLKGVDSTLKIQPAELGDSAVYLCASSSTRTGKRNEQFFGPGTRLTVL.